These T cell receptor beta chains were read from a single sample in a study of blood T cells in healthy people across ages. Using its own MiXCR run on the 5' RACE reads, TCRdb lists one record per CDR3 protein. The sample records 1.5 million to 2 million distinct CDR3 sequences, roughly 28% being singletons. Sequencing was performed on blood. These receptors originate from a young woman in good health. CDR3s include the opening cysteine and the closing phenylalanine or tryptophan. Clone size is shown for a subset of rows, as once, few, many or a class of expanded clone.

V gene: TRBV7-9; clone size: many; CDR3 length: 14; CDR3 protein: CASSFGQGTATQYF
V gene: TRBV5-4; clone size: .; CDR3 length: 13; CDR3 protein: CASSLTGVPELFF
V gene: TRBV7-2; clone size: .; CDR3 length: 15; CDR3 protein: CASSSGRDGSKRQFF
V gene: TRBV12-3/TRBV12-4; clone size: many; CDR3 length: 12; CDR3 protein: CASSLGDQPQHF
V gene: TRBV28; clone size: .; CDR3 length: 17; CDR3 protein: CASSIRGSSPTGNTIYF
V gene: TRBV5-6; clone size: many; CDR3 length: 15; CDR3 protein: CASTWRGSSYNEQFF
V gene: TRBV29-1; clone size: few; CDR3 length: 13; CDR3 protein: CSVTSGRGGEQFF
V gene: TRBV5-1; clone size: .; CDR3 length: 14; CDR3 protein: CASTPGPSVNEQFF
V gene: TRBV10-1; clone size: .; CDR3 length: 12; CDR3 protein: CAGRQGYSPLHF
V gene: TRBV12-3/TRBV12-4; clone size: few; CDR3 length: 16; CDR3 protein: CASSHLSGGYQETQYF
V gene: TRBV9; clone size: .; CDR3 length: 13; CDR3 protein: CASSSRGNNEQFF
V gene: TRBV3-1; clone size: .; CDR3 length: 17; CDR3 protein: CASSQDPRGYSNQPQHF
V gene: TRBV10-3; clone size: .; CDR3 length: 12; CDR3 protein: CAISGGLGEQYF
V gene: TRBV12-3/TRBV12-4; clone size: many; CDR3 length: 14; CDR3 protein: CASRPGQGVYEQYF
V gene: TRBV7-2; clone size: few; CDR3 length: 15; CDR3 protein: CASSLVPGVEETQYF
V gene: TRBV6-1; clone size: few; CDR3 length: 18; CDR3 protein: CASNRQGTLFSSNQPQHF
V gene: TRBV29-1; clone size: .; CDR3 length: 13; CDR3 protein: CSVPRDLNTEAFF